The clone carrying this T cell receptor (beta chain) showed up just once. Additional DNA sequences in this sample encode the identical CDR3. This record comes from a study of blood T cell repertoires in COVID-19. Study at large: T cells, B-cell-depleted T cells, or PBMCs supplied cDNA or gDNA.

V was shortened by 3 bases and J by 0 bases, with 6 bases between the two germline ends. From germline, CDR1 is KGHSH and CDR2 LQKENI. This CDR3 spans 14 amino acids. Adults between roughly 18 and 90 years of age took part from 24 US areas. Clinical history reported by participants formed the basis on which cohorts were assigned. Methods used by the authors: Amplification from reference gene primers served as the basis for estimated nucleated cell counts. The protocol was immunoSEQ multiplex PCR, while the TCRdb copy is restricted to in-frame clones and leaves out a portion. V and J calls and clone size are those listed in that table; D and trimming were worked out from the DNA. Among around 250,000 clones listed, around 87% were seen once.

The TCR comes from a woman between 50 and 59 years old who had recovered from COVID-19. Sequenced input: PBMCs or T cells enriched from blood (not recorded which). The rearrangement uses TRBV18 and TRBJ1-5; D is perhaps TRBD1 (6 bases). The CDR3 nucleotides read TGTGCCAGCTCACCGGACAGTAGCAATCAGCCCCAGCATTTT. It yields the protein CASSPDSSNQPQHF. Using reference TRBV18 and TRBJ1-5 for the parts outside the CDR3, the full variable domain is NAGVMQNPRHLVRRRGQEARLRCSPMKGHSHVYWYRQLPEEGLKFMVYLQKENIIDESGMPKERFSAEFPKEGPSILRIQQVVRGDSAAYFCASSPDSSNQPQHFGDGTRLSIL.